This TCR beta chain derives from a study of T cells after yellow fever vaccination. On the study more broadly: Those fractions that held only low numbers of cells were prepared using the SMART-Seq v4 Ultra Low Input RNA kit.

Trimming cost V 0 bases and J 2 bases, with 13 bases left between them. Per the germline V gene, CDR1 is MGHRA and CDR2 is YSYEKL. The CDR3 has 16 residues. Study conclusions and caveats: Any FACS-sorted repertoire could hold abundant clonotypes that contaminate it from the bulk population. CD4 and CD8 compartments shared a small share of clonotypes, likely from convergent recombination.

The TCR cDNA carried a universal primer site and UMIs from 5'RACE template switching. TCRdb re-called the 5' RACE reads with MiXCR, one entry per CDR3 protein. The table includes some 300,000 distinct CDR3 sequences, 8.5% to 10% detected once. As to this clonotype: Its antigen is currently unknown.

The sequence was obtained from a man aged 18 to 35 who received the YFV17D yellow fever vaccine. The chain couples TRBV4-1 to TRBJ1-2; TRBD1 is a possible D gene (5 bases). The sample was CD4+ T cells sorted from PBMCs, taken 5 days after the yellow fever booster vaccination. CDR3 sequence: CASSQEMGEINYGYTF. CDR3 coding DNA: TGCGCCAGCAGCCAAGAAATGGGGGAGATCAACTATGGCTACACCTTC.